This entry describes one T cell receptor (beta chain). Antigen: not known. At baseline, cycle 4 day 1, and cycle 7 day 1, blood was sampled. The sample belongs to a study of OX40 agonist ivuxolimab in advanced cancers. On the study more broadly: Patients received ivuxolimab, an intravenous treatment, every 2 weeks at 0.01 to 10 mg/kg. Study-wide findings and caveats: Mean expanded clone counts were higher in CD8+ than CD4+ T cells.

The repertoire was sequenced with immunoSEQ multiplex PCR; TCRdb's copy has only in-frame clones and lacks some. The sample holds roughly 53,000 clones, about 88% seen once. The starting material was CD4+ or CD8+ T cells sorted from blood, obtained in a trial of the OX40 agonist ivuxolimab. The origin of this receptor is an adult with an advanced solid tumor such as melanoma, head and neck, liver or kidney cancer.

The CDR3: CASSYGQSNEKLFF. DNA of the CDR3: TGTGCCAGCAGTTATGGACAGAGTAATGAAAAACTGTTTTTT. The chain has TRBV6-5 and TRBJ1-4, with D possibly matching TRBD1 (6 bases). The V gene's germline CDR1 is MNHEY and CDR2 SVGAGI. Deletions cut 3 bases from V and 4 bases from J, with 9 bases between. This CDR3 region has 14 residues.